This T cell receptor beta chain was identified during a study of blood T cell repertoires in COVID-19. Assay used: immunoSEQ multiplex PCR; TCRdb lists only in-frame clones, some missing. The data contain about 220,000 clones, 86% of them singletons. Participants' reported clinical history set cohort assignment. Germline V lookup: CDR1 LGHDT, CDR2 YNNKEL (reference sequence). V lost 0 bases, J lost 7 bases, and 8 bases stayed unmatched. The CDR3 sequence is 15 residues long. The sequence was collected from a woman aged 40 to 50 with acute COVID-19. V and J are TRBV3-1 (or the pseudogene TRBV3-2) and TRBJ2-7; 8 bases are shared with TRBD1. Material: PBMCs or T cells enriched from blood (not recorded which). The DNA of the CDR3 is TGTGCCAGCAGCCAAGAAGGAGGACAGGGAAGGGAGCAGTACTTC. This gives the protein CASSQEGGQGREQYF.